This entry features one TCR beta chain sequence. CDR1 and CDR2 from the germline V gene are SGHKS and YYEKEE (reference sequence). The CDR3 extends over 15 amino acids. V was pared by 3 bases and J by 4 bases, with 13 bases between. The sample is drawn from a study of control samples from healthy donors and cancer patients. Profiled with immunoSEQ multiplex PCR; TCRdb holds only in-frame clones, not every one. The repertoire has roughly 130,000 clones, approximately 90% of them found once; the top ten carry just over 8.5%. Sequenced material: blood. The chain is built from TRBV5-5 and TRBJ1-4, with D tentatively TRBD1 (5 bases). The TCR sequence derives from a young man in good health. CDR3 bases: TGTGCCAGCAGCTCTTTCGGGACGGATAATGAAAAACTGTTTTTT. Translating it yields CASSSFGTDNEKLFF.